The source of this TCR beta chain is a study of cytomegalovirus exposure and HLA in healthy donors. Whole-study results and caveats: Among TCR beta chains, those listed as cytomegalovirus-associated numbered around 180. Indistinguishable V segments, including TRBV6-2 and TRBV6-3, were excluded. A later analysis showed HLA-associated TCR beta chains outstripping equally common others in clonal expansion. The CMV antigen specificity of three CMV-associated chains was confirmed through in vitro analysis.

This clone has a handful of counts. Its matching antigen is unknown. This CDR3 spans 15 amino acids. V shed 0 bases and J shed 4 bases, with 11 bases lying between them. CDR1 and CDR2 (germline): LNHNV, YYDKDF (reference sequence). The PCR made use of 60 Vbeta and 13 Jbeta primers. Repertoires were generated with immunoSEQ multiplex PCR, while TCRdb's copy carries only in-frame clones and drops some. The data show under 140,000 clones, with around 78% seen just once and around 1.3% held by the top ten. The clonotype comes from a woman in her 30s in good health and CMV-seronegative. Input material: PBMCs. The chain couples TRBV15 to TRBJ2-3; a weak D match, TRBD1 (6 bases). The CDR3: CATSRDSGAADTQYF. The CDR3 nucleotides are TGTGCCACCAGCAGAGATTCAGGGGCCGCAGATACGCAGTATTTT.